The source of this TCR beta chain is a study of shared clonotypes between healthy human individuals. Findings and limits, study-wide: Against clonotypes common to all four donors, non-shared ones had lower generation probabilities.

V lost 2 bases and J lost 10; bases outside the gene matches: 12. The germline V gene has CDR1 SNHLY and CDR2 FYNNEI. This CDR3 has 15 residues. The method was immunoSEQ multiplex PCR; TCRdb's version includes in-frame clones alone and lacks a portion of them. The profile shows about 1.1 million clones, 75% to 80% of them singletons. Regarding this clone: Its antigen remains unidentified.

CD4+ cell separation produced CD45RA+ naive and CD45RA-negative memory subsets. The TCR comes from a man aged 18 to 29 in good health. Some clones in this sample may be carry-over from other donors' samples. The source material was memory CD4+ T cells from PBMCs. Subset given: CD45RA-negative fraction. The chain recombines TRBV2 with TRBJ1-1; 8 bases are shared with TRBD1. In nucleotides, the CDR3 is TGTGCCAGCAGTGAATGGGGTGGACAGGGAGAGGTAGCTTTCTTT. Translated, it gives CASSEWGGQGEVAFF.